The T cell receptor (beta chain) under discussion was sequenced for a study of regulatory T cells in long-lasting Graves disease. Remarks on this clonotype: What it binds is not known. The CDR3 ends on some other residue instead of the conserved phenylalanine or tryptophan, so this is likely a read error.

The CDR3 runs 14 residues. V shed 8 bases and J 3 bases; nucleotides not matched to a gene: 7. Germline V gene lookup returns CDR1 MNHEY and CDR2 SMNVEV (reference sequence). Arm-PCR of CDR3 regions and iRepertoire HTBI primers were used to build TCR beta libraries. TCRdb reanalysed the multiplex PCR reads using MiXCR and keeps one entry per CDR3 protein. The data hold approximately 440,000 distinct CDR3 sequences, with about a quarter observed a single time. As to time point: persistent/refractory GD, antithyroid drugs over 5 years with positive TRAb. From RNA extracted from PBMCs, the TCR library was made. The source of the patients was an endocrinology department in Xi'an, China. Peripheral blood, around 9 milliliters per patient, was collected in EDTA tubes. Study-wide points: Favoring TRBV28, TRBJ1-2 and TRBJ2-5 was a feature seen in persistent disease. Shared public clonotypes totalled around 2,900 in persistent patients, compared with about 930 in new patients.

This sample comprised peripheral blood mononuclear cells (PBMCs), obtained when the disease was refractory, from a patient treated with antithyroid drugs. The clonotype originates from a female donor with Graves disease. The chain has TRBV27 and TRBJ2-7, with TRBD1 identical over 10 bases. CDR3 nucleotides: TGTGCCAGCCGGACAGGGGGGACTTTCTACGAGCAGTACCTC. Amino acids: CASRTGGTFYEQYL.